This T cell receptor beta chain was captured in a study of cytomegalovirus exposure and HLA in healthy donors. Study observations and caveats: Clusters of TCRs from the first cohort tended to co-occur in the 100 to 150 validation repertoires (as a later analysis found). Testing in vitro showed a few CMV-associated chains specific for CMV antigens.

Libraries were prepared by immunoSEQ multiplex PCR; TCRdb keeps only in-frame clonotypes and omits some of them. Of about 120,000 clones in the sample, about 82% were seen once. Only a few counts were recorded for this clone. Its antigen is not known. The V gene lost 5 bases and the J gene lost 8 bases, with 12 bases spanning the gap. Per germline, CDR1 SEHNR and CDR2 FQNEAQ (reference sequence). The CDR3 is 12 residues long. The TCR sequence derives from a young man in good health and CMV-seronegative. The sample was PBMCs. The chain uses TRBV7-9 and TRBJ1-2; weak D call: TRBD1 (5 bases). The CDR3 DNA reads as TGTGCCAGCAGCCCCGGGGCGGGGGGCTACACCTTC. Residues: CASSPGAGGYTF.